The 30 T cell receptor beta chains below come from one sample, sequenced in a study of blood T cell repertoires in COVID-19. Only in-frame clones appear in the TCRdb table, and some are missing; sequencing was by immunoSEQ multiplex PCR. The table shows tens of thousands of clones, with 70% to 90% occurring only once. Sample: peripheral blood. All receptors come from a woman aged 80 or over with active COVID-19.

Written as DNA, the CDR3 is TGTGCCACCAGTGACTCTGACAGGGAGGCCACCGGGGAGCTGTTTTTT. The encoded protein is CATSDSDREATGELFF. The gene calls are TRBV24-1 and TRBJ2-2, with D perhaps matching TRBD1 (7 bases). The germline gives CDR1 KGHDR, CDR2 SFDVKD. The CDR3 is 16 amino acids. The V end was cut by 4 bases, the J end by 4 bases, with 15 bases between.

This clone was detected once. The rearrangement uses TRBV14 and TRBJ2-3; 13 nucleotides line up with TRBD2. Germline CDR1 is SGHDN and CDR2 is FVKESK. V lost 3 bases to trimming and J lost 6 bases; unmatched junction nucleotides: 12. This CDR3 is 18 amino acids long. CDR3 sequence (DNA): TGTGCCAGCAGCCAGCCGGGACTAGCGGGAAATTGGATGGATACGCAGTATTTT. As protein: CASSQPGLAGNWMDTQYF.

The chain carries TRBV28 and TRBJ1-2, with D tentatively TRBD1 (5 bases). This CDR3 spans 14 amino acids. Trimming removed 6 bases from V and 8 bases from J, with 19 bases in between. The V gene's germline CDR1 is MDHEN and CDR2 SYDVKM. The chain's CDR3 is CASRDIVGAGGYTF. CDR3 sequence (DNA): TGTGCCAGCAGAGATATCGTTGGGGCAGGAGGCTACACCTTC.

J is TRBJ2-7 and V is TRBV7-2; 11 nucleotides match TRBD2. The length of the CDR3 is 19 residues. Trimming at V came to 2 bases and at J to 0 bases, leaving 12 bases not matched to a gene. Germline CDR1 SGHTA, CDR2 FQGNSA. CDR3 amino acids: CASSLPGTSGPRSSYEQYF. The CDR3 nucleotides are TGTGCCAGCAGCTTACCCGGGACTAGCGGCCCTCGAAGCTCCTACGAGCAGTACTTC.

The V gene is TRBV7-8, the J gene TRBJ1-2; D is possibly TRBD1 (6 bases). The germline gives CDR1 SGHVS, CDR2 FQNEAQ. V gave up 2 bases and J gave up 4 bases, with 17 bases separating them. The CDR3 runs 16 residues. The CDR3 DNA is TGTGCCAGCAGCTTAATCCGCGACAGGAGATCCTATGGCTACACCTTC. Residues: CASSLIRDRRSYGYTF.

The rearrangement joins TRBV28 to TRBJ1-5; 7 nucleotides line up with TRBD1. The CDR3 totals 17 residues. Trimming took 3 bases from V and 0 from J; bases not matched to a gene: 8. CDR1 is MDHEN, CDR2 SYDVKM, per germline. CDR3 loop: CASSLRQGVYSNQPQHF. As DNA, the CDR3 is TGTGCCAGCAGTTTGCGCCAGGGGGTTTATAGCAATCAGCCCCAGCATTTT.

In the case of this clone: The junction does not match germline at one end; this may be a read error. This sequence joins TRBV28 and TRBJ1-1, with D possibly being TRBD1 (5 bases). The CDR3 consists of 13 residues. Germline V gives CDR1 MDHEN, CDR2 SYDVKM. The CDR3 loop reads CASSTRGAASVAF. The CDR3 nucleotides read TGTGCCAGCAGCACGCGCGGGGCGGCCTCGGTCGCCTTT.

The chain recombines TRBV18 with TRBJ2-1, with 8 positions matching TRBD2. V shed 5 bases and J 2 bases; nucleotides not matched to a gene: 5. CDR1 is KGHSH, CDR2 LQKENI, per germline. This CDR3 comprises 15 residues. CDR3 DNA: TGTGCCAGCTCAATCCTGGGACTAGCCTACAATGAGCAGTTCTTC. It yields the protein CASSILGLAYNEQFF.

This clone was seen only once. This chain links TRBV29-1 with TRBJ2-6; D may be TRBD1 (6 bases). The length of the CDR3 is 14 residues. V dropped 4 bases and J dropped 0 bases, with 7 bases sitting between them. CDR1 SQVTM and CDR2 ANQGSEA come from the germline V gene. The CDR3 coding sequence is TGCAGCGTTGGACAGGCCTCTGGGGCCAACGTCCTGACTTTC. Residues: CSVGQASGANVLTF.

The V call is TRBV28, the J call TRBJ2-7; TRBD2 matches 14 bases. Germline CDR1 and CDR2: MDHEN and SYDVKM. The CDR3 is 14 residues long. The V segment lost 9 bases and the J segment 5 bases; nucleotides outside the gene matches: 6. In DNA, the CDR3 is TGTGCCAGTAAGGGGACTAGCGGGAGAGACGAGCAGTACTTC. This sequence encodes CASKGTSGRDEQYF.

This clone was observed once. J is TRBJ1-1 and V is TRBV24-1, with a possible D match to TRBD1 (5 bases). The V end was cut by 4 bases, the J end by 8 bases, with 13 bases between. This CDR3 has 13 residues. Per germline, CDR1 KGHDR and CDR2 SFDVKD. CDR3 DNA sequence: TGTGCCACCAGTGAGGGGAGGACACAAGAAGCTTTCTTT. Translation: CATSEGRTQEAFF.

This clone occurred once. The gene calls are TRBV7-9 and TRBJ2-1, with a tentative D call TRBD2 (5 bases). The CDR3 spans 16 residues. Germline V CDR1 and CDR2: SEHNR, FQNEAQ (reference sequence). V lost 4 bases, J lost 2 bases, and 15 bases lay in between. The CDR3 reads CASSSEAVPPYNEQFF. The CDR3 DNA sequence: TGTGCCAGCAGCTCCGAAGCGGTTCCCCCCTACAATGAGCAGTTCTTC.

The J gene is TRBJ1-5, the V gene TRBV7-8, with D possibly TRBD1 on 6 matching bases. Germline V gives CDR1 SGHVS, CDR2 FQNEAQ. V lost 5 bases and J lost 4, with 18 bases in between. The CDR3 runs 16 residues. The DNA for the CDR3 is TGTGCCAGCAGCGTCACCCAGGGGCTTGGGAATCAGCCCCAGCATTTT. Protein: CASSVTQGLGNQPQHF. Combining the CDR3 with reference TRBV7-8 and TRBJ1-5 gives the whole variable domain GAGVSQSPRYKVAKRGQDVALRCDPISGHVSLFWYQQALGQGPEFLTYFQNEAQLDKSGLPSDRFFAERPEGSVSTLKIQRTQQEDSAVYLCASSVTQGLGNQPQHFGDGTRLSIL.

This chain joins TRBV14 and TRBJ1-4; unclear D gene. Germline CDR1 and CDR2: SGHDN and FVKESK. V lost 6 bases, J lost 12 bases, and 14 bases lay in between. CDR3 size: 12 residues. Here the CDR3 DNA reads TGTGCCAGCAGACTCAACTCAGAGGAACTGTTTTTT. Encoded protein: CASRLNSEELFF. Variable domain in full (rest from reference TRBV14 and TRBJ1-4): EAGVTQFPSHSVIEKGQTVTLRCDPISGHDNLYWYRRVMGKEIKFLLHFVKESKQDESGMPNNRFLAERTGGTYSTLKVQPAELEDSGVYFCASRLNSEELFFGSGTQLSVL.

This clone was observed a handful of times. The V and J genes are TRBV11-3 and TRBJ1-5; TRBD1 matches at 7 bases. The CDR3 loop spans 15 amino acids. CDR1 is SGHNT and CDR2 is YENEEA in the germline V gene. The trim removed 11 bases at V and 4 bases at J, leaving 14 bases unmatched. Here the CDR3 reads CAFDTKTGSNQPQHF. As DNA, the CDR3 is TGTGCCTTCGACACAAAGACAGGGAGTAATCAGCCCCAGCATTTT.

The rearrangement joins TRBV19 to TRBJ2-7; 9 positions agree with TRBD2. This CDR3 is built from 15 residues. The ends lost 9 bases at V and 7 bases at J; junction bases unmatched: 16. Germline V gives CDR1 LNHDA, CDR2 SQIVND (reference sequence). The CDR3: CARRTHSGRRGEQYF. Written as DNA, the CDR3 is TGTGCCAGACGAACACATAGCGGGAGAAGGGGAGAGCAGTACTTC.

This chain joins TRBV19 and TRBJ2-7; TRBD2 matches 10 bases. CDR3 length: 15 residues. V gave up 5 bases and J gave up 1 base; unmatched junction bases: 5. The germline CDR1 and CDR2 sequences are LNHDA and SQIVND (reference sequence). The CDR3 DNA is TGTGCCAGTAGTCCTAGAGCGGGAGGGTCCTACGAGCAGTACTTC. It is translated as CASSPRAGGSYEQYF. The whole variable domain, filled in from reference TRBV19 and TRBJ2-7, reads DGGITQSPKYLFRKEGQNVTLSCEQNLNHDAMYWYRQDPGQGLRLIYYSQIVNDFQKGDIAEGYSVSREKKESFPLTVTSAQKNPTAFYLCASSPRAGGSYEQYFGPGTRLTVT.

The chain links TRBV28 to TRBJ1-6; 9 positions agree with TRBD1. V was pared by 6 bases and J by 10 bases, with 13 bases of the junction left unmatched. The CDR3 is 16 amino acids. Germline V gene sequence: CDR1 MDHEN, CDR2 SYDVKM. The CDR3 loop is CASRKQGAGSRSPLHF. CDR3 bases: TGTGCCAGCAGGAAACAGGGGGCGGGCTCCCGGTCACCCCTCCACTTT.

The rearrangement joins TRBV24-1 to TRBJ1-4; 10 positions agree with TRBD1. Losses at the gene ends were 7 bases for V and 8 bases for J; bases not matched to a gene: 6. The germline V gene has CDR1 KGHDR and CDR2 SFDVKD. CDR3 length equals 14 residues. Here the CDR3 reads CATRPGTGEEKLFF. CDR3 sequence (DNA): TGTGCCACCAGACCCGGGACAGGGGAAGAAAAACTGTTTTTT.

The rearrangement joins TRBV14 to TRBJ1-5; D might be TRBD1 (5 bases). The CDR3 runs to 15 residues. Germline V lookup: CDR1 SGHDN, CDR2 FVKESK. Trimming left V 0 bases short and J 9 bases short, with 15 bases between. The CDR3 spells CASSQDRGFTGPQHF. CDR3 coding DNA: TGTGCCAGCAGCCAAGATCGCGGTTTTACAGGGCCCCAGCATTTT.

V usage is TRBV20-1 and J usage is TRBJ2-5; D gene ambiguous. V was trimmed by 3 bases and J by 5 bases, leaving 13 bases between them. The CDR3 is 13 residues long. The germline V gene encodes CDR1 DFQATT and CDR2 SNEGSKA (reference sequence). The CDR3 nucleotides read TGCAGTGCTAGTGGGCATTCGAGGGAGACCCAGTACTTC. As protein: CSASGHSRETQYF.

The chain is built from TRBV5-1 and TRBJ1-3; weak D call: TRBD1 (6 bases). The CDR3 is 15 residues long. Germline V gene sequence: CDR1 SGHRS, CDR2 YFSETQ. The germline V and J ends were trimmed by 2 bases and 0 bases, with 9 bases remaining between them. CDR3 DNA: TGCGCCAGCAGCTTAAAGACAGGCTCTGGAAACACCATATATTTT. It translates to CASSLKTGSGNTIYF.

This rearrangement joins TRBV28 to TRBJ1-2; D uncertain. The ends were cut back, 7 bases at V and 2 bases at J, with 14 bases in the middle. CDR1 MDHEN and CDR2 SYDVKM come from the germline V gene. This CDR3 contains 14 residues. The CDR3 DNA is TGTGCCAGCACTATCCTGAGGGAAAACTATGGCTACACCTTC. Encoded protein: CASTILRENYGYTF.

As DNA, the CDR3 is TGTGCCAGCAGCCCTAATCAGGGTTACGAGCAGTACTTC. It translates to CASSPNQGYEQYF. The gene calls are TRBV7-9 and TRBJ2-7, with TRBD1 as a possible D gene (5 bases). Germline CDR1 SEHNR, CDR2 FQNEAQ (reference sequence). This CDR3 spans 13 amino acids. Trimming left V 5 bases short and J 4 bases short, with 12 bases between.

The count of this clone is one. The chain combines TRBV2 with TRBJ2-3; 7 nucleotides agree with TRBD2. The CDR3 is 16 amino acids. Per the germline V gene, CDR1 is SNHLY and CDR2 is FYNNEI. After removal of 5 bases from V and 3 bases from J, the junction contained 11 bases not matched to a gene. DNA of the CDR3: TGTGCCAGCAGTTCTCTAGGGCTAGCGGTGACAGATACGCAGTATTTT. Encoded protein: CASSSLGLAVTDTQYF. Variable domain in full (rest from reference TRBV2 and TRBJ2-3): EPEVTQTPSHQVTQMGQEVILRCVPISNHLYFYWYRQILGQKVEFLVSFYNNEISEKSEIFDDQFSVERPDGSNFTLKIRSTKLEDSAMYFCASSSLGLAVTDTQYFGPGTRLTVL.

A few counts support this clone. CDR3 sequence: CASSFLTPSGKSYEQYF. DNA for the CDR3: TGTGCCAGCAGTTTTCTCACCCCTAGCGGGAAATCCTACGAGCAGTACTTC. The gene calls are TRBV28 and TRBJ2-7, with 9 bases fitting TRBD2. Trimming at V came to 3 bases and at J to 1 base, leaving 10 bases not matched to a gene. The CDR3 has 17 residues. Germline assignment: CDR1 MDHEN and CDR2 SYDVKM.

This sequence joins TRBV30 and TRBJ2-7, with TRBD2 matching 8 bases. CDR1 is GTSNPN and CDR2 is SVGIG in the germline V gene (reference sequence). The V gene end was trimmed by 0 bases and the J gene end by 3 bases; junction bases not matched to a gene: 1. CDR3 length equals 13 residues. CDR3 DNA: TGTGCCTGGAGTGTACTAGCGGACTACGAGCAGTACTTC. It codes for CAWSVLADYEQYF. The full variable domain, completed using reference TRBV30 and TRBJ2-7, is SQTIHQWPATLVQPVGSPLSLECTVEGTSNPNLYWYRQAAGRGLQLLFYSVGIGQISSEVPQNLSASRPQDRQFILSSKKLLLSDSGFYLCAWSVLADYEQYFGPGTRLTVT.

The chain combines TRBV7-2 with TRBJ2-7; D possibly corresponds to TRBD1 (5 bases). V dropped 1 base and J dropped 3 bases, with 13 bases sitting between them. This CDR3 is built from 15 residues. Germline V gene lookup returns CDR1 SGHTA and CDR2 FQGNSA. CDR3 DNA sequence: TGTGCCAGCAGCTTAGAATCAGGGTCAGGCTACGAGCAGTACTTC. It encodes CASSLESGSGYEQYF. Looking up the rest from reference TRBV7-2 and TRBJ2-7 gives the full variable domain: GAGVSQSPSNKVTEKGKDVELRCDPISGHTALYWYRQSLGQGLEFLIYFQGNSAPDKSGLPSDRFSAERTGGSVSTLTIQRTQQEDSAVYLCASSLESGSGYEQYFGPGTRLTVT.

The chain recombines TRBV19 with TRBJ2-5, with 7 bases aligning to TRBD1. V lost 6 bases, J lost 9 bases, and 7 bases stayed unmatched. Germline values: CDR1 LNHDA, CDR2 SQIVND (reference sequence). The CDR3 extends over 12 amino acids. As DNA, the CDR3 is TGTGCCAGTAGGTCCACAGGGGCTCCCCAGTACTTC. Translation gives CASRSTGAPQYF.

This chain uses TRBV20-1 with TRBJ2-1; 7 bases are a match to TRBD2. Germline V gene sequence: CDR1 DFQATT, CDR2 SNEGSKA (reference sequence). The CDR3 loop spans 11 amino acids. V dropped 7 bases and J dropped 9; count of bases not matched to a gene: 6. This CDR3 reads CSEPGGGEQFF. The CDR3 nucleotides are TGCAGTGAACCGGGCGGGGGTGAGCAGTTCTTC.